This T cell receptor (beta chain) was retrieved from a study of graft-versus-host responses after intestinal transplantation. The overall study: Those transplanted obtained multivisceral, liver-intestinal, or isolated intestinal grafts. Every recipient had anti-thymocyte globulin induction and about three years of tacrolimus plus steroids. General study points: Recipient marrow showed GvH clones, some seen first in ileum or blood. Early after transplant, HvG clones declined as circulating GvH clones peaked.

Sequencing used immunoSEQ multiplex PCR; TCRdb keeps in-frame clones, though not all of them. The sample yields 35,000 to 45,000 clones, 90% to 95% seen once. This clone appeared once. The target antigen is unknown. The V segment lost 3 bases and the J segment 4 bases; nucleotides outside the gene matches: 3. Per the germline V gene, CDR1 is MGHRA and CDR2 is YSYEKL. This CDR3 spans 13 amino acids. The sequence came from a human patient who received an intestinal transplant, so some T cells may come from the graft donor. The chain uses TRBV4-1 and TRBJ2-7, with 7 bases identical to TRBD1. Here the sequenced sample was PBMCs, taken roughly 780 days after intestinal transplantation. CDR3 loop: CASSQGTVYEQYF. DNA of the CDR3: TGCGCCAGCAGCCAGGGGACAGTTTACGAGCAGTACTTC.